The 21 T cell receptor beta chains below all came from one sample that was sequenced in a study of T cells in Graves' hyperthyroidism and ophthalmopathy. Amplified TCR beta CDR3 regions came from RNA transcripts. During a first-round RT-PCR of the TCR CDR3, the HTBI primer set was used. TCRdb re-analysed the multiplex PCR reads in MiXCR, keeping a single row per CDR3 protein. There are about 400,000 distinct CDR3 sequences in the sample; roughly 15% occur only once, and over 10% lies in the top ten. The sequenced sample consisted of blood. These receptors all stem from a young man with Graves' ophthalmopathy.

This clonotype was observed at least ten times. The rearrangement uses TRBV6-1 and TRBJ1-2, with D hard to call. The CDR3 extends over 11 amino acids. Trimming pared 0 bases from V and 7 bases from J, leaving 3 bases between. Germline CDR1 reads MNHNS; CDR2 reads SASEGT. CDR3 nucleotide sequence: TGTGCCAGCAGTGAAGCGCTTGGCTACACCTTC. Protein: CASSEALGYTF.

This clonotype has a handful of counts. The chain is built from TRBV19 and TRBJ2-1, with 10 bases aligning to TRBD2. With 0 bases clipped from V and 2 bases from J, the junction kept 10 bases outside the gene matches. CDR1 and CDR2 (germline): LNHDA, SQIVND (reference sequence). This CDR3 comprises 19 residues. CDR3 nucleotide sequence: TGTGCCAGTAGTATAGAGGATGTAGCGGGGGGAAACCCCTACAATGAGCAGTTCTTC. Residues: CASSIEDVAGGNPYNEQFF.

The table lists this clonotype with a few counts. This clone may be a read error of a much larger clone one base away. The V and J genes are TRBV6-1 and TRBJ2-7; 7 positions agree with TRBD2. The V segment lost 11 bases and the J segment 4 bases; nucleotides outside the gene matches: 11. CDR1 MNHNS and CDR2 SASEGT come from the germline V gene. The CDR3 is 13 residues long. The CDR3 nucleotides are TGTGCCTTCCTAGCGGACGGGGGTTACGAGCAGTACTTC. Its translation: CAFLADGGYEQYF.

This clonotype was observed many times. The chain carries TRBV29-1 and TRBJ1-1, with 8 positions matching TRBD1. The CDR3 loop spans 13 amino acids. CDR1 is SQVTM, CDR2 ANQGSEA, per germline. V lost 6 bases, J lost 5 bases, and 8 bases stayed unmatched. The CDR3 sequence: CSVPTGVGTEAFF. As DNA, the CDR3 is TGCAGCGTGCCGACAGGGGTCGGTACTGAAGCTTTCTTT.

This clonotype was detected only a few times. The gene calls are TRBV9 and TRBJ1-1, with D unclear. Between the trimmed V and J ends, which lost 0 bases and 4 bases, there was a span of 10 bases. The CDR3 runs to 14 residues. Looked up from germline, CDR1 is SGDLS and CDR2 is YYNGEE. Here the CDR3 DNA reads TGTGCCAGCAGCGTAGGCAACCCCGGCACTGAAGCTTTCTTT. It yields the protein CASSVGNPGTEAFF.

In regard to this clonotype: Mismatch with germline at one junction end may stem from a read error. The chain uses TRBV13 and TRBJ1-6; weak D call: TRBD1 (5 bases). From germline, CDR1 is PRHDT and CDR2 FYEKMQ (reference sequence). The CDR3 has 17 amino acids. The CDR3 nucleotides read TGTGCCAGCAGCTTAGGGGCAGGGACCCTGGTTAATTCACTCCTCCACTTT. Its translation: CASSLGAGTLVNSLLHF.

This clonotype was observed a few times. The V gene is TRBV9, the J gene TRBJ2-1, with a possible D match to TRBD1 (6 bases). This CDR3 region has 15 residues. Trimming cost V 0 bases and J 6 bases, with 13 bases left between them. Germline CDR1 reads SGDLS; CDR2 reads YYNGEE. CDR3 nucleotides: TGTGCCAGCAGCGTAGGAGGGGGAGCCTCCAATGAGCAGTTCTTC. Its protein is CASSVGGGASNEQFF.

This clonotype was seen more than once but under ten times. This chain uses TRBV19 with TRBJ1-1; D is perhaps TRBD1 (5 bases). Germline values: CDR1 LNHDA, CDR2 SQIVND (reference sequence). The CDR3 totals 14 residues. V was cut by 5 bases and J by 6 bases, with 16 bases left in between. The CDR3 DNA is TGTGCCAGTAGTCCGGGGCGAGGGGCCCCTGAAGCTTTCTTT. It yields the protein CASSPGRGAPEAFF. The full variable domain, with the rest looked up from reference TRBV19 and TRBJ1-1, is DGGITQSPKYLFRKEGQNVTLSCEQNLNHDAMYWYRQDPGQGLRLIYYSQIVNDFQKGDIAEGYSVSREKKESFPLTVTSAQKNPTAFYLCASSPGRGAPEAFFGQGTRLTVV.

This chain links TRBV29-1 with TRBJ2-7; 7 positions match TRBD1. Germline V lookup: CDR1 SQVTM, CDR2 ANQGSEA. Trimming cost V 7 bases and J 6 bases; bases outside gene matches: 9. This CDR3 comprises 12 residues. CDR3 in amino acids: CSGDSPSGEQYF. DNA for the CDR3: TGCAGCGGGGACAGTCCAAGCGGCGAGCAGTACTTC.

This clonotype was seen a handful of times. CDR3 nucleotides: TGTGCCAGCAGCCTCGGGAAGGTCCTAGCCAAAAACATTCAGTACTTC. This translates into CASSLGKVLAKNIQYF. The chain is built from TRBV11-3 and TRBJ2-4, with D maybe TRBD2 (5 bases). The V end lost 5 bases, the J end lost 0 bases, and 14 bases lay between the germline ends. The CDR3 runs to 16 residues. Germline V gives CDR1 SGHNT, CDR2 YENEEA.

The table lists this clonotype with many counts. The CDR3 sequence: CSARAWAPSARRGGTQYF. The CDR3 DNA reads TGCAGTGCTAGAGCCTGGGCGCCTTCTGCGCGGCGCGGTGGGACCCAGTACTTC. The chain links TRBV20-1 to TRBJ2-5; the D is unclear. This CDR3 has 18 amino acids. CDR1 and CDR2 (germline): DFQATT, SNEGSKA (reference sequence). V lost 1 base to trimming and J lost 7 bases, with 28 bases between them.

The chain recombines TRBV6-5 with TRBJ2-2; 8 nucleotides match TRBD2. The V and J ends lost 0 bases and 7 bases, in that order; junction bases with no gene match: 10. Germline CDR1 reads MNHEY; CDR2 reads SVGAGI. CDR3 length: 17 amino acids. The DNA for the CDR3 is TGTGCCAGCAGTTACTCGACCCCGGGAGGGTGGGGCGGGGAGCTGTTTTTT. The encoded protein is CASSYSTPGGWGGELFF.

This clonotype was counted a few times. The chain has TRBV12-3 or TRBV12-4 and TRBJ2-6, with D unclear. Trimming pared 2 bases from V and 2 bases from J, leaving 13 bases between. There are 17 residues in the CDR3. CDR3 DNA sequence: TGTGCCAGCAGTTTATCCTTTGTCGAGCCTGGGGCCAACGTCCTGACTTTC. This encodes CASSLSFVEPGANVLTF.

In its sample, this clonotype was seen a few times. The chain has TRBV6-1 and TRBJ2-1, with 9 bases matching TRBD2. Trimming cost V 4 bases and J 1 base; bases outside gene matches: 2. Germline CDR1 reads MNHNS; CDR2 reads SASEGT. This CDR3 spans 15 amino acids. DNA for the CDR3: TGTGCCAGCAGTGCAACTAGCGGGTCCTACAATGAGCAGTTCTTC. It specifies CASSATSGSYNEQFF.

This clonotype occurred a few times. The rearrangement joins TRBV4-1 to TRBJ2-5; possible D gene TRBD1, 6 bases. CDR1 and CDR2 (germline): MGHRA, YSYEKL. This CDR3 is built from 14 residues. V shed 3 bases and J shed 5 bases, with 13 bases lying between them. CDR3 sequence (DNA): TGCGCCAGCAGCCATCCGGCTAGGGGGGAGACCCAGTACTTC. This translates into CASSHPARGETQYF.

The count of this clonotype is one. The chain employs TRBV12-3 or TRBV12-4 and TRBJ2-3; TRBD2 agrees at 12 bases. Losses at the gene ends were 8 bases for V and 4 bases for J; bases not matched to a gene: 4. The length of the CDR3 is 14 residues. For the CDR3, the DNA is TGTGCCAGCCGGCCTAGCGGGGGGGCAGATACGCAGTATTTT. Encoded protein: CASRPSGGADTQYF.

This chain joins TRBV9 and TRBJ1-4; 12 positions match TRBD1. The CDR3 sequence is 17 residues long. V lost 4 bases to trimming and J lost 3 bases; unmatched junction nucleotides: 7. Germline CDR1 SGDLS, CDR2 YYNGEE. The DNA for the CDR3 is TGTGCCAGCAGCACCTGGGACAGGGGGCTGGCTAATGAAAAACTGTTTTTT. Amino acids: CASSTWDRGLANEKLFF.

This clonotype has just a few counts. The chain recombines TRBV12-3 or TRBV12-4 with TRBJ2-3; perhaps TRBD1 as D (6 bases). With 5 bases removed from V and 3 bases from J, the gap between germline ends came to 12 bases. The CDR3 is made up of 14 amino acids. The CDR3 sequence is CASSSFRGTDTQYF. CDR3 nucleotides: TGTGCCAGCAGTAGTTTCAGGGGTACAGATACGCAGTATTTT.

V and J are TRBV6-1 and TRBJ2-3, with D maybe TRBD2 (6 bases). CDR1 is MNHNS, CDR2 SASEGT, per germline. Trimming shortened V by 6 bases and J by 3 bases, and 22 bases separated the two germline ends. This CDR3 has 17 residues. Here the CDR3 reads CASRPEPPSVRTDTQYF. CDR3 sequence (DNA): TGTGCCAGCAGACCAGAACCCCCTAGCGTAAGGACAGATACGCAGTATTTT.

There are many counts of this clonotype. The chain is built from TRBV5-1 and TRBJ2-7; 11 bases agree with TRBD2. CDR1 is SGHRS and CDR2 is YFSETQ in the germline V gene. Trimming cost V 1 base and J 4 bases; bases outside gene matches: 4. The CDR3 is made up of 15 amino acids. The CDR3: CASSLTSGSVYEQYF. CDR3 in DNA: TGCGCCAGCAGCTTGACTAGCGGGAGTGTGTACGAGCAGTACTTC.

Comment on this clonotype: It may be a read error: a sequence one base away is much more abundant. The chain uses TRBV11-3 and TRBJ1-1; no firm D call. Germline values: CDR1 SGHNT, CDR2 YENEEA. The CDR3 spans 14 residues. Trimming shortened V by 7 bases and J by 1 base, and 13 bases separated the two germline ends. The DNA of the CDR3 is TGTGCCAGCACCGCCTTGGCGGAGAACACTGAAGCTTTCTTT. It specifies CASTALAENTEAFF.